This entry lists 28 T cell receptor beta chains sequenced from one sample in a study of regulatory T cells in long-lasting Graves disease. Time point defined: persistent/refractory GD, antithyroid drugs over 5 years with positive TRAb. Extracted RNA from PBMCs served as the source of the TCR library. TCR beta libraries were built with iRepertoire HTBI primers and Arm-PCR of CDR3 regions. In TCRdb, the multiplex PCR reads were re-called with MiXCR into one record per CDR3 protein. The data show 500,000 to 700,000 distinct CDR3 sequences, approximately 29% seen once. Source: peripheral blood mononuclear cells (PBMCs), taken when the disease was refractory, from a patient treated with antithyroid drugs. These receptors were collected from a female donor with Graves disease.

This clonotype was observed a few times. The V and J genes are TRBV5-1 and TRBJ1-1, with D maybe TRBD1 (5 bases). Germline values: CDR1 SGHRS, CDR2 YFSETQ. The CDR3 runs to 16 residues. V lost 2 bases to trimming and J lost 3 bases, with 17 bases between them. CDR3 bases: TGCGCCAGCAGCTTAGGGGTCGGTCTCGCGGACACTGAAGCTTTCTTT. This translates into CASSLGVGLADTEAFF.

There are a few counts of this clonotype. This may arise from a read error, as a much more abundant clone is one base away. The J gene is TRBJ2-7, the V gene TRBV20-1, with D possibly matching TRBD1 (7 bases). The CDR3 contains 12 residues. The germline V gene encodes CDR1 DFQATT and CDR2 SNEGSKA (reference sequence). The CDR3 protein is CSTSQDRYEQYF. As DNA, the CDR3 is TGCAGTACTAGCCAGGACAGGTACGAGCAGTACTTC.

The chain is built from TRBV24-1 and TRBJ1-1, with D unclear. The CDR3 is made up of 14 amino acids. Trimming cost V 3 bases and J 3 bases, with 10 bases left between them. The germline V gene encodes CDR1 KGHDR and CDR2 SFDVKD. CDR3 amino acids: CATSDADIYTEAFF. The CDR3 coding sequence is TGTGCCACCAGTGATGCCGACATTTACACTGAAGCTTTCTTT.

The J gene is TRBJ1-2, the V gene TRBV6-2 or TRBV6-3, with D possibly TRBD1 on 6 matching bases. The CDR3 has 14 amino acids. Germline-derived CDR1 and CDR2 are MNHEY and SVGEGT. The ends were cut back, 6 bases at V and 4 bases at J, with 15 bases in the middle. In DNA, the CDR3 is TGTGCCAGCAGACCCCCAGGGGAGGCCTATGGCTACACCTTC. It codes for CASRPPGEAYGYTF.

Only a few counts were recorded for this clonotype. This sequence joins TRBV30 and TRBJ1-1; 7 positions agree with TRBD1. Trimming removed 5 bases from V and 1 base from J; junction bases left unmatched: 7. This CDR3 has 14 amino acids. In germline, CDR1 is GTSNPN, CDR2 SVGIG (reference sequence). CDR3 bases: TGTGCCTGGGATCGACAGGGAACGAACACTGAAGCTTTCTTT. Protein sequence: CAWDRQGTNTEAFF.

In nucleotides, the CDR3 is TGTGCCAGCACCCCCTCATCGGGAGTCGGTACTGAAGCTTTCTTT. Its translation: CASTPSSGVGTEAFF. The V gene is TRBV6-2 or TRBV6-3, the J gene TRBJ1-1; D not resolved. V lost 7 bases and J 5 bases, leaving 20 bases between the germline ends. The CDR3 is made up of 15 amino acids. Germline lookup yields CDR1 MNHEY and CDR2 SVGEGT.

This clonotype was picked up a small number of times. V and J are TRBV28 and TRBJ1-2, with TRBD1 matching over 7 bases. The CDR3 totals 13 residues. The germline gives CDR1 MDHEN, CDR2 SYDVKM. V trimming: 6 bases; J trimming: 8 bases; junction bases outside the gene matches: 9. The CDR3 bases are TGTGCCAGCAGCCCCGACAGGGTGGAGGGCTACACCTTC. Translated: CASSPDRVEGYTF.

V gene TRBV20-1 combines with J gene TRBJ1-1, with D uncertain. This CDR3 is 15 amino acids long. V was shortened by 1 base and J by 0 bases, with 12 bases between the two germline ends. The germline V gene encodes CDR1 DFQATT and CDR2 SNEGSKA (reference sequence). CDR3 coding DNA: TGCAGTGCTAGAGGGTGGGTGAAAATGAACACTGAAGCTTTCTTT. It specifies CSARGWVKMNTEAFF.

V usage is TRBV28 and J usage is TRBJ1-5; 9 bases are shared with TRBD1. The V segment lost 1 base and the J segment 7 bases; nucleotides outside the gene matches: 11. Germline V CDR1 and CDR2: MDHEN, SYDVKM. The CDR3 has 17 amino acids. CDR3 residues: CASSLYPPGQGLQPQHF. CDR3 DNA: TGTGCCAGCAGTTTATATCCCCCGGGACAGGGTCTCCAGCCCCAGCATTTT.

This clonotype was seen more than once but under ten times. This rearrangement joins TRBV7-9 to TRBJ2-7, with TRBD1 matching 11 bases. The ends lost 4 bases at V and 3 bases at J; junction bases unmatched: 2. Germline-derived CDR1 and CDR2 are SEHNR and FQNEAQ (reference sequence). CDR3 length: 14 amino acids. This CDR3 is CASSWTGGHYEQYF. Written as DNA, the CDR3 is TGTGCCAGCAGCTGGACAGGGGGCCACTACGAGCAGTACTTC.

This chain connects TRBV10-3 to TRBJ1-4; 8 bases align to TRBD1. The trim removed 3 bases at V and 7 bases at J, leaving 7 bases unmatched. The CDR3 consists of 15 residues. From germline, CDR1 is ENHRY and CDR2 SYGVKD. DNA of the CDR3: TGTGCCATCAGTGATAACAGGGGGGATGCTGAAAAACTGTTTTTT. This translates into CAISDNRGDAEKLFF.

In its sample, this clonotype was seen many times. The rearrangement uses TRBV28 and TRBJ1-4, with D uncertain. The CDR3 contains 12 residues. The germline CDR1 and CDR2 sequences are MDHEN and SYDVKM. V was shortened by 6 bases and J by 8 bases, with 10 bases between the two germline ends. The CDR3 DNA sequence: TGTGCCAGCAGCCCCGAGCGGGAAAAACTGTTTTTT. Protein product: CASSPEREKLFF.

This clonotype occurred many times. In nucleotides, the CDR3 is TGTGCCAGCATTCGGAACACTGAAGCTTTCTTT. This codes for CASIRNTEAFF. This chain connects TRBV28 to TRBJ1-1; D is unclear. The CDR3 extends over 11 amino acids. V was clipped by 7 bases and J by 1 base, with 4 bases between them. The germline CDR1 and CDR2 sequences are MDHEN and SYDVKM.

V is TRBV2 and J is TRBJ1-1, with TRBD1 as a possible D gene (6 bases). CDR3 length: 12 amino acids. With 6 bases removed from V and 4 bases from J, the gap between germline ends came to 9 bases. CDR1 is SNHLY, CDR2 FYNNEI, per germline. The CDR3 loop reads CASSAGVTEAFF. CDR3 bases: TGTGCCAGCAGCGCAGGGGTCACTGAAGCTTTCTTT.

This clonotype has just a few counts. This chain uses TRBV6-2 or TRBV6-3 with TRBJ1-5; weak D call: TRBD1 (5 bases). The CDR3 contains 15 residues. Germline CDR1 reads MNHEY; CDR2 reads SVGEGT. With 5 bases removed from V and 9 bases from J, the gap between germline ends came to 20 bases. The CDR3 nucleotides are TGTGCCAGCAGTGAAACCCGGGGCTCCCAATGGCCCCAGCATTTT. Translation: CASSETRGSQWPQHF.

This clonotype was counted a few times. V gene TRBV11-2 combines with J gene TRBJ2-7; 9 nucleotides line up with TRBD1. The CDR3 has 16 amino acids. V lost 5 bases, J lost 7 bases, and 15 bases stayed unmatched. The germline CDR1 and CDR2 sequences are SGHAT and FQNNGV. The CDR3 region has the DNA TGTGCCAGCAGCCAAAACTCCCGGGACAGGGCTTATGAGCAGTACTTC. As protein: CASSQNSRDRAYEQYF.

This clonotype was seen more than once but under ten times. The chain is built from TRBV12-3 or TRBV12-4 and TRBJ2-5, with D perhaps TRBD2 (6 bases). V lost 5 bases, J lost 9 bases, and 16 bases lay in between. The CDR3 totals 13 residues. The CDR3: CASSLTDSGAQYF. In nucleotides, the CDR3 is TGTGCCAGCAGTCTAACTGACTCGGGGGCCCAGTACTTC.

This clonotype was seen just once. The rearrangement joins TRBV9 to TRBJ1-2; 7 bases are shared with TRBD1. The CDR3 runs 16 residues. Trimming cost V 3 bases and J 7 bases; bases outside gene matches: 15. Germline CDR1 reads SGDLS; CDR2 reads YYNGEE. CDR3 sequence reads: CASSARSLGTEGGYTF. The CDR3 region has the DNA TGTGCCAGCAGCGCCCGATCCCTTGGGACAGAGGGTGGCTACACCTTC. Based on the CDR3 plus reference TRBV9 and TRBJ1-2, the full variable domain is DSGVTQTPKHLITATGQRVTLRCSPRSGDLSVYWYQQSLDQGLQFLIQYYNGEERAKGNILERFSAQQFPDLHSELNLSSLELGDSALYFCASSARSLGTEGGYTFGSGTRLTVV.

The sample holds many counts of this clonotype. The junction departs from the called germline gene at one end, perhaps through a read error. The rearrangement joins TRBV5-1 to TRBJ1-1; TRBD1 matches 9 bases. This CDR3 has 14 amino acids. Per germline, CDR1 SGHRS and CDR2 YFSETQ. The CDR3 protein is CASSLDRGGTEAFF. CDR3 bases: TGTGCCAGCAGCTTGGACAGGGGCGGTACTGAAGCTTTCTTT.

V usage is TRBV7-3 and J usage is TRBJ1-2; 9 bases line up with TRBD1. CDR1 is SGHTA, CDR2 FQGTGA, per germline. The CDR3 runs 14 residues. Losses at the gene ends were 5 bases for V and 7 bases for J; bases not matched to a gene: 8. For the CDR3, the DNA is TGTGCCAGCAGCGCGCCCAGGACAGGGGTTGGCTACACCTTC. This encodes CASSAPRTGVGYTF.

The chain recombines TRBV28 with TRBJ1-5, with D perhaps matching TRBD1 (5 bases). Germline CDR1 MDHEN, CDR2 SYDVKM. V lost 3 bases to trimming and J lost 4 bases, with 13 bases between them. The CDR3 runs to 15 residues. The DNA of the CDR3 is TGTGCCAGCAGTTTTTCGGGCAGGGAGAATCAGCCCCAGCATTTT. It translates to CASSFSGRENQPQHF.

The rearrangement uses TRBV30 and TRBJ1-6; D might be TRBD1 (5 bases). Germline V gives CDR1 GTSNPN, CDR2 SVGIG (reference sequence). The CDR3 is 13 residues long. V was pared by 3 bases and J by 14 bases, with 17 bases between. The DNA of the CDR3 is TGTGCCTGGAGATCCGCTGTGGGGGTGACCCTCCACTTT. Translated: CAWRSAVGVTLHF.

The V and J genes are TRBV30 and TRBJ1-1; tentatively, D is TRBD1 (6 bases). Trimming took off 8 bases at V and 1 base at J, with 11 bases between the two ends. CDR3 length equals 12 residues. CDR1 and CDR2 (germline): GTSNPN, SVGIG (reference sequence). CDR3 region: CAHQTGNTEAFF. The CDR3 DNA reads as TGTGCCCATCAGACAGGGAACACTGAAGCTTTCTTT.

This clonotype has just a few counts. The CDR3 region is CASSSPAGDRQPQHF. In DNA, the CDR3 is TGTGCCAGCAGCTCCCCAGCAGGGGACCGTCAGCCCCAGCATTTT. The gene calls are TRBV28 and TRBJ1-5, with D possibly matching TRBD1 (6 bases). This CDR3 is 15 amino acids long. Between the trimmed V and J ends, which lost 6 bases and 6 bases, there was a span of 18 bases. The germline CDR1 and CDR2 sequences are MDHEN and SYDVKM.

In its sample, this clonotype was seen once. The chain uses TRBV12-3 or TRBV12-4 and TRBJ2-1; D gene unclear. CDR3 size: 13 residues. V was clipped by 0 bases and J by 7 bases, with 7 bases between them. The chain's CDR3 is CASSLAPANEQFF. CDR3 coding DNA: TGTGCCAGCAGTTTAGCGCCAGCGAATGAGCAGTTCTTC.

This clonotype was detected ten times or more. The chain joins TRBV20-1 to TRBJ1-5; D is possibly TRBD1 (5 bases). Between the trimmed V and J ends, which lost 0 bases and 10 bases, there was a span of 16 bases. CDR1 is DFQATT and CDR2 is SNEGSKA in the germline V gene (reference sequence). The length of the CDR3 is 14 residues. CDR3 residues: CSARDSRGPGPQHF. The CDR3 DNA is TGCAGTGCTAGAGATTCGAGGGGCCCAGGCCCCCAGCATTTT.

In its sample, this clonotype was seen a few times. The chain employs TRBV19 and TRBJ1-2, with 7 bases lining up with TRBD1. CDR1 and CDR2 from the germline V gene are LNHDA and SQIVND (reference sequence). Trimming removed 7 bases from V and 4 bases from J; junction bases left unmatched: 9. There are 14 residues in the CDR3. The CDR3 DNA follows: TGTGCCAGTAACGAACAGGGGACCTTCTATGGCTACACCTTC. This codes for CASNEQGTFYGYTF.

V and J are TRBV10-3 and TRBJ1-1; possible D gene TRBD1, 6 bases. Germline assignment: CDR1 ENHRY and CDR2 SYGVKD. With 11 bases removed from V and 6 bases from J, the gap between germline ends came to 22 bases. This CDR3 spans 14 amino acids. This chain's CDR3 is CAAHPTGSSSEAFF. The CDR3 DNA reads TGTGCCGCACATCCAACAGGGAGTTCCTCTGAAGCTTTCTTT.